This TCR beta chain appears in the sequencing data of a study of Ad26.COV2.S vaccination and SARS-CoV-2 variants. This sample's treatment: some 19 received Ad26.COV2.S at low or high dose, single or two shots; about 5 received placebo; per-sample allocation not given. Day 63 following the first vaccine or placebo injection was when the samples were taken. Some clones are missing from TCRdb's copy, which holds only in-frame ones; the method was immunoSEQ multiplex PCR. The repertoire consists of some 320,000 clones, with roughly 84% occurring once and the leading ten covering more than 1.5%. In the case of this clone: Its antigen is undetermined.

General study findings and limits: Responses of spike-specific T cells (both CD8+ and CD4+) reportedly showed substantial breadth after vaccination.

The J segment lost 5 bases and the V segment lost 1 base, leaving 7 bases of the junction unmatched. This CDR3 has 15 amino acids. Germline V gives CDR1 LGHNA, CDR2 YNFKEQ. The receptor was derived from a person aged 18 to 59 who received the Ad26.COV2.S COVID-19 vaccine or a placebo. The specimen comprised peripheral blood, sampled in a trial of Ad26.COV2.S vaccine versus placebo. The chain carries TRBV4-2 and TRBJ1-1, with 7 bases lining up with TRBD1. The CDR3: CASSQVPGGGTEAFF. CDR3 in DNA: TGTGCCAGCAGCCAAGTACCAGGGGGTGGTACTGAAGCTTTCTTT.